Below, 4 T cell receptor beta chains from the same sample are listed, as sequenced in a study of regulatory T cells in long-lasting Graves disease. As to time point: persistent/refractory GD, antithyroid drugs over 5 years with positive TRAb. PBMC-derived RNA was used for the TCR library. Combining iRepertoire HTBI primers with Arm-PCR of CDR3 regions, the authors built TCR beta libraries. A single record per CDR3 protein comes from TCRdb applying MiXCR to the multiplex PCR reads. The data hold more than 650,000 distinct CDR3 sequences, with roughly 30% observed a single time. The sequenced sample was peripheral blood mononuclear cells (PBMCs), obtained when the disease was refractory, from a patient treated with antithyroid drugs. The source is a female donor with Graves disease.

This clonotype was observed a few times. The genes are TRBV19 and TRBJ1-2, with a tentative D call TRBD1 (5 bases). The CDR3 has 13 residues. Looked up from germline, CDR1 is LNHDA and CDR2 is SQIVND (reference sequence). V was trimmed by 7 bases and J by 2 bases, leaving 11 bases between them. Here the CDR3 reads CASNGDGNYGYTF. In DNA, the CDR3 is TGTGCCAGTAACGGGGACGGAAACTATGGCTACACCTTC.

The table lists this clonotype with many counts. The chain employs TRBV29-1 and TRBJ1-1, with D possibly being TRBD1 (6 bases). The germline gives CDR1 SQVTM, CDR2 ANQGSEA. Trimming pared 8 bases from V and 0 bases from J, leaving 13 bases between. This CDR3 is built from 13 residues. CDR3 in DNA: TGCAGCCTCACGACAGGCCTGAACACTGAAGCTTTCTTT. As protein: CSLTTGLNTEAFF.

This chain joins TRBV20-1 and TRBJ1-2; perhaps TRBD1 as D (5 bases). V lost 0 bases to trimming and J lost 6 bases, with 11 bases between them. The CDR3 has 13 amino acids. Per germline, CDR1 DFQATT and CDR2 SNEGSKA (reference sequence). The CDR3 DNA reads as TGCAGTGCTAGAGAGCCGGGGGTGCATGGCTACACCTTC. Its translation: CSAREPGVHGYTF.

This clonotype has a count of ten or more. The DNA of the CDR3 is TGCAGCGCCCTGGGTGGGGAGACCCAGTACTTC. This encodes CSALGGETQYF. V usage is TRBV29-1 and J usage is TRBJ2-5, with no clear D. Trimming removed 7 bases from V and 5 bases from J, with 11 bases in between. CDR1 and CDR2 (germline): SQVTM, ANQGSEA. The CDR3 consists of 11 residues.